Listed below are T cell receptor beta chains from one sample, sequenced in a study of blood T cell repertoires in COVID-19. TCRdb keeps only in-frame clones here, not all; method: immunoSEQ multiplex PCR. The sample contains 150,000 to 190,000 clones, around nine tenths of which appear only once. The sample taken for sequencing was peripheral blood. These receptor sequences come from a woman aged 65 to 85 with acute or convalescent COVID-19. Each CDR3 is given with its conserved first and last residue. A D gene is named only where the DNA matches it firmly. Where a row states a size, it is once, few, many or the class of an expanded clone; other rows omit it.

clone_size: .; j_call: TRBJ2-3; d_call: TRBD2; v_call: TRBV11-2; cdr3_aa: CASSLAGGSTDTQYF; cdr3_nt: TGTGCCAGCAGCTTAGCGGGGGGGAGCACAGATACGCAGTATTTT
clone_size: .; j_call: TRBJ2-3; d_call: .; v_call: TRBV19; cdr3_aa: CASSTSDKQYF; cdr3_nt: TGTGCCAGTAGTACTAGCGACAAGCAGTATTTT
clone_size: .; j_call: TRBJ1-6; d_call: TRBD1; v_call: TRBV13; cdr3_aa: CASSWDRYNSPLHF; cdr3_nt: TGTGCCAGCAGCTGGGACAGGTATAATTCACCCCTCCACTTT
clone_size: .; j_call: TRBJ1-3; d_call: TRBD1; v_call: TRBV7-6; cdr3_aa: CASSLGQGLTIYF; cdr3_nt: TGTGCCAGCAGCCTGGGACAGGGACTCACCATATATTTT
clone_size: .; j_call: TRBJ1-4; d_call: .; v_call: TRBV9; cdr3_aa: CASSVFGTPNEKLFF; cdr3_nt: TGTGCCAGCAGCGTGTTTGGGACACCAAATGAAAAACTGTTTTTT
clone_size: .; j_call: TRBJ2-5; d_call: .; v_call: TRBV5-5; cdr3_aa: CASSSPTGRETQYF; cdr3_nt: TGTGCCAGCAGCTCCCCGACAGGGAGGGAGACCCAGTACTTC
clone_size: few; j_call: TRBJ2-5; d_call: TRBD1; v_call: TRBV7-8; cdr3_aa: CASSPGQGAGETQYF; cdr3_nt: TGTGCCAGCAGCCCAGGACAGGGGGCGGGGGAGACCCAGTACTTC
clone_size: few; j_call: TRBJ1-6; d_call: .; v_call: TRBV3-1/TRBV3-2; cdr3_aa: CASSLRQVGNSPLHF; cdr3_nt: TGTGCCAGCAGCCTTAGACAGGTCGGGAATTCACCCCTCCACTTT
clone_size: .; j_call: TRBJ2-3; d_call: TRBD2; v_call: TRBV3-1/TRBV3-2; cdr3_aa: CASSAGGGQTDTQYF; cdr3_nt: TGTGCCAGCAGTGCTGGCGGGGGGCAGACAGATACGCAGTATTTT
clone_size: .; j_call: TRBJ2-5; d_call: .; v_call: TRBV4-2; cdr3_aa: CASSQDQDQETQYF; cdr3_nt: TGTGCCAGCAGCCAAGATCAGGACCAAGAGACCCAGTACTTC
clone_size: once; j_call: TRBJ1-2; d_call: .; v_call: TRBV2; cdr3_aa: CAGADSTNYGYTF; cdr3_nt: TGTGCCGGGGCGGACAGCACTAACTATGGCTACACCTTC